This TCR beta chain was retrieved from a study of identical twins. Concerning this clonotype: Its antigen is currently unknown.

Germline CDR1 reads ENHRY; CDR2 reads SYGVKD. The ends lost 3 bases at V and 1 base at J; junction bases unmatched: 11. The CDR3 contains 17 residues. Study findings and constraints: The abundant beta clonotypes from cord blood had fewer insertions, and memory repertoires had none of this.

A universal primer site came from template switching; cDNA carried unique molecular identifiers. MiXCR was run by TCRdb on the 5' RACE reads, yielding one entry per CDR3 protein. The sample has about 530,000 distinct CDR3 sequences; around 22% are singletons. All of the donors were Caucasians in good health. These data were also reused for a study on yellow fever vaccine responses in identical twins.

The chain combines TRBV10-3 with TRBJ1-1; the match to TRBD1 covers 7 bases. Sample: CD4+ T cells sorted from blood. The source is a woman aged 18 to 35 in good health. The CDR3 nucleotides read TGTGCCATCAGTGAACTAACAGGGGTCGGGGGGAACACTGAAGCTTTCTTT. Amino acid sequence: CAISELTGVGGNTEAFF.